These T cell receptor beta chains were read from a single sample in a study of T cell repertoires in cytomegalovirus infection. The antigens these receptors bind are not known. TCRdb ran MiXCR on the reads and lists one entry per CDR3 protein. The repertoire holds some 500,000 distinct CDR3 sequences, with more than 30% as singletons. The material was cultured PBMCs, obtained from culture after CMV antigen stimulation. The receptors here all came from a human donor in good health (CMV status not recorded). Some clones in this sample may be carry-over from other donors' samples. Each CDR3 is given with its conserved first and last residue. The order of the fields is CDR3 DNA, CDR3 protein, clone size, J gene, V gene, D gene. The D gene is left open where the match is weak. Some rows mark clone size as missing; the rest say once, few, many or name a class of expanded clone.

DNA: TGTGCCAGCAGCGACAAGAGGCAGGACTTTAATGAAAAACTGTTTTTT
CDR3: CASSDKRQDFNEKLFF
size: few
J: TRBJ1-4
V: TRBV7-2
D: NA

DNA: TGTGCCAGCAGTACCCAATGGGGGACATTATTGTTTTTT
CDR3: CASSTQWGTLLFF
size: NA
J: TRBJ1-4
V: TRBV6-5
D: NA

DNA: TGTGCCAGCGCAACTAATGAAAAACTGTTTTTT
CDR3: CASATNEKLFF
size: few
J: TRBJ1-4
V: TRBV2
D: NA

DNA: TGTGCCAGCATTGAAGCGGGAGTGGCCGGGGAGCTGTTTTTT
CDR3: CASIEAGVAGELFF
size: many
J: TRBJ2-2
V: TRBV6-2/TRBV6-3
D: TRBD2

DNA: TGTGCCAGCAGTTACAGGGATAAAGCTTTCTTT
CDR3: CASSYRDKAFF
size: few
J: TRBJ1-1
V: TRBV28
D: NA

DNA: TGTGCCAGCAGGTCCCCGGGACAGGGGAGGGAGACCCAGTACTTC
CDR3: CASRSPGQGRETQYF
size: NA
J: TRBJ2-5
V: TRBV11-2
D: TRBD1

DNA: TGTGCCAGCAGTTTGGCGGGGGGTGAGAATCAGCCCCAGCATTTT
CDR3: CASSLAGGENQPQHF
size: NA
J: TRBJ1-5
V: TRBV12-3/TRBV12-4
D: NA

DNA: TGTGCCAGCAGGAGGGACCAAACCTACGAGCAGTACTTC
CDR3: CASRRDQTYEQYF
size: NA
J: TRBJ2-7
V: TRBV2
D: NA

DNA: TGTGCCAGCAGCTTAGACCAGACAGGGGGAGGCTACACCTTC
CDR3: CASSLDQTGGGYTF
size: few
J: TRBJ1-2
V: TRBV7-2
D: TRBD1

DNA: TGTGCCAGCAGCCCGGGACTAGACTACAATGAGCAGTTCTTC
CDR3: CASSPGLDYNEQFF
size: many
J: TRBJ2-1
V: TRBV7-2
D: TRBD2

DNA: TGTGCCAGCAGCTTAGTTCTTGAGGGAGGGAGAGAGACCCAGTACTTC
CDR3: CASSLVLEGGRETQYF
size: many
J: TRBJ2-5
V: TRBV7-2
D: TRBD2

DNA: TGTGCCAGTAGTCCCAGCGCCTGGGGAGGGACTGAAGCTTTCTTT
CDR3: CASSPSAWGGTEAFF
size: NA
J: TRBJ1-1
V: TRBV19
D: NA

DNA: TGCAGCGTTGAAAAACTGCATGTCTATGAGCAGTTCTTC
CDR3: CSVEKLHVYEQFF
size: NA
J: TRBJ2-1
V: TRBV29-1
D: NA

DNA: TGTGCTACCCGGTTTGAATATGAGCAGTTCTTC
CDR3: CATRFEYEQFF
size: NA
J: TRBJ2-1
V: TRBV12-5
D: NA

DNA: TGTGCCAGCAGCTTAGTACAGGGGGAGAACACTGAAGCTTTCTTT
CDR3: CASSLVQGENTEAFF
size: NA
J: TRBJ1-1
V: TRBV7-6
D: TRBD1

DNA: TGCGCCAGCAGCCACGCTAGCGGGAGTATGTCAGATACGCAGTATTTT
CDR3: CASSHASGSMSDTQYF
size: NA
J: TRBJ2-3
V: TRBV4-1
D: TRBD2